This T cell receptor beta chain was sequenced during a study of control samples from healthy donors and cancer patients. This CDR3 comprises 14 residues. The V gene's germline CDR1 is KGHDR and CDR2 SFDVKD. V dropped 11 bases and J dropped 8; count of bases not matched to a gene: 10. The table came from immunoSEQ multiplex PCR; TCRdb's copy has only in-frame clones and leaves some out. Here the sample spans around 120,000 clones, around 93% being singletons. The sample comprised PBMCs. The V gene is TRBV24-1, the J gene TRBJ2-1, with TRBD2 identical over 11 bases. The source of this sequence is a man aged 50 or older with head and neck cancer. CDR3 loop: CASSLSGGADEQFF. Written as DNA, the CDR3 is TGTGCCAGCTCCCTTAGCGGGGGGGCGGATGAGCAGTTCTTC.